This TCR beta chain was recorded in a study of blood T cells in healthy people across ages. In the study overall: Template-switching capture recovered about one barcoded beta molecule per two T cells. Study-wide points: Among long-lived donors, naive CD4+ cells were more numerous and diversity higher than in aged donors. Researchers judged that diversity estimates from one million T cells fell short of true values.

Germline CDR1 is SGHRS and CDR2 is YFSETQ. Trimming took 2 bases from V and 2 from J; bases not matched to a gene: 8. The length of the CDR3 is 16 residues. With regard to this clonotype: Its target is not known.

Sample-barcoded 5' priming and a J-beta primer mix drove a second PCR of 7 to 11 cycles. Each cDNA was tagged by a template-switch adaptor containing 12 random nucleotides. TCRdb reprocessed the 5' RACE reads via MiXCR and lists one record per CDR3 protein. The profile covers some 1 million distinct CDR3 sequences, with 40% to 50% appearing a single time and approximately 17% taken by the ten largest. This chain links TRBV5-1 with TRBJ2-5; TRBD2 agrees at 8 bases. The sequencing sample was made of blood. This clonotype was sampled from a woman aged 55-70 years in good health. The CDR3 loop is CASSFPRGGTQETQYF. CDR3 coding DNA: TGCGCCAGCAGCTTCCCCCGGGGGGGAACACAAGAGACCCAGTACTTC.